Below, 10 T cell receptor beta chains from the same sample are listed, as sequenced in a study of OX40 agonist ivuxolimab in advanced cancers. Only in-frame clones appear in the TCRdb table, and some are missing; sequencing was by immunoSEQ multiplex PCR. The sample includes 25,000 to 35,000 clones, around 82% of them seen just once. This sample comprised CD4+ or CD8+ T cells sorted from blood, obtained in a trial of the OX40 agonist ivuxolimab. These receptors originate from an adult with an advanced solid tumor such as melanoma, head and neck, liver or kidney cancer.

V and J are TRBV4-3 and TRBJ2-7; D may be TRBD1 (6 bases). The V and J ends lost 0 bases and 3 bases respectively, with 12 bases between them. Germline V gene lookup returns CDR1 LGHNA and CDR2 YSLEER. The CDR3 runs 15 residues. The CDR3 here is CASSQERTANYEQYF. The CDR3 DNA reads TGCGCCAGCAGCCAAGAAAGGACAGCCAACTACGAGCAGTACTTC.

The chain carries TRBV19 and TRBJ1-1; D is ambiguous. CDR3 length equals 14 residues. V lost 3 bases and J 0 bases, leaving 8 bases between the germline ends. Germline lookup yields CDR1 LNHDA and CDR2 SQIVND (reference sequence). CDR3 residues: CASSIRQMNTEAFF. The CDR3 DNA sequence: TGTGCCAGTAGTATTCGTCAGATGAACACTGAAGCTTTCTTT.

V gene TRBV19 combines with J gene TRBJ1-5; D might be TRBD1 (6 bases). Germline V gene data show CDR1 as LNHDA and CDR2 as SQIVND (reference sequence). CDR3 size: 15 residues. The V and J ends lost 4 bases and 3 bases respectively, with 13 bases between them. The CDR3 is CASSNSGGPNQPQHF. Here the CDR3 DNA reads TGTGCCAGTAGTAACTCGGGGGGCCCCAATCAGCCCCAGCATTTT.

This sequence joins TRBV7-3 and TRBJ2-7, with D uncertain. The length of the CDR3 is 12 residues. From germline, CDR1 is SGHTA and CDR2 FQGTGA. Between the trimmed V and J ends, which lost 5 bases and 1 base, there was a span of 6 bases. CDR3: CASSPGSYEQYF. For the CDR3, the DNA is TGTGCCAGCAGCCCCGGGTCCTACGAGCAGTACTTC. Complete variable domain (other parts from reference TRBV7-3 and TRBJ2-7): GAGVSQTPSNKVTEKGKYVELRCDPISGHTALYWYRQSLGQGPEFLIYFQGTGAADDSGLPNDRFFAVRPEGSVSTLKIQRTERGDSAVYLCASSPGSYEQYFGPGTRLTVT.

The chain links TRBV13 to TRBJ1-2; D is uncertain. This CDR3 has 12 amino acids. Trimming left V 4 bases short and J 2 bases short, with 5 bases between. Germline V gives CDR1 PRHDT, CDR2 FYEKMQ (reference sequence). CDR3 residues: CASSSLNYGYTF. CDR3 in DNA: TGTGCCAGCAGCTCCCTAAACTATGGCTACACCTTC.

This chain links TRBV28 with TRBJ1-2; D not certain. Trimming cost V 1 base and J 3 bases, with 9 bases left between them. Germline lookup yields CDR1 MDHEN and CDR2 SYDVKM. CDR3 length equals 14 residues. The CDR3 region is CASSLLDGDYGYTF. The CDR3 DNA follows: TGTGCCAGCAGTTTATTAGACGGAGACTATGGCTACACCTTC.

The chain is built from TRBV9 and TRBJ2-1, with 7 bases that match TRBD1. V dropped 4 bases and J dropped 3; count of bases not matched to a gene: 1. Germline lookup yields CDR1 SGDLS and CDR2 YYNGEE. The CDR3 has 13 amino acids. CDR3 in amino acids: CASSRDSYNEQFF. Written as DNA, the CDR3 is TGTGCCAGCAGCCGGGACAGCTACAATGAGCAGTTCTTC.

The genes are TRBV7-6 and TRBJ2-1, with D unclear. This CDR3 has 15 residues. Germline-derived CDR1 and CDR2 are SGHVS and FNYEAQ. The ends were cut back, 1 base at V and 5 bases at J, with 12 bases in the middle. The CDR3 DNA reads TGTGCCAGCAGCTTAGGTCTGAACCCGAACAATGAGCAGTTCTTC. Protein: CASSLGLNPNNEQFF.

Here the CDR3 DNA reads TGCGCCAGCAGTGAGAGGGAGCGGGGAAACAATGAGCAGTTCTTC. Protein product: CASSERERGNNEQFF. This chain connects TRBV10-2 to TRBJ2-1; 7 positions match TRBD2. The CDR3 is 15 amino acids. The V and J ends lost 2 bases and 5 bases, in that order; junction bases with no gene match: 6. Germline V gives CDR1 WSHSY, CDR2 SAAADI.

This chain joins TRBV27 and TRBJ2-2, with 9 bases lining up with TRBD2. Germline V gives CDR1 MNHEY, CDR2 SMNVEV (reference sequence). The V gene end was trimmed by 7 bases and the J gene end by 6 bases; junction bases not matched to a gene: 3. CDR3 length equals 13 residues. The CDR3 is CASNPSGAGELFF. CDR3 coding DNA: TGTGCCAGCAATCCTAGCGGGGCCGGGGAGCTGTTTTTT.